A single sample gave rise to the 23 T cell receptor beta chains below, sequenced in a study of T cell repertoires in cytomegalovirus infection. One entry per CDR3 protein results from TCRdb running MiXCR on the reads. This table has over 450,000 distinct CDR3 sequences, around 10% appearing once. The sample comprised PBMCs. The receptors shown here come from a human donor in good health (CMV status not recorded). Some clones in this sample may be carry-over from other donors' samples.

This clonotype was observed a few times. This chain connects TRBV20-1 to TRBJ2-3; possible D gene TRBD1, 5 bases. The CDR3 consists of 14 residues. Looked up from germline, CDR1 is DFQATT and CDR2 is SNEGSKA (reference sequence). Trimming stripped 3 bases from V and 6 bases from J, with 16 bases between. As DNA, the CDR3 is TGCAGTGCTAGTCCAGGGCTTTTTGGGGATACGCAGTATTTT. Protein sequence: CSASPGLFGDTQYF.

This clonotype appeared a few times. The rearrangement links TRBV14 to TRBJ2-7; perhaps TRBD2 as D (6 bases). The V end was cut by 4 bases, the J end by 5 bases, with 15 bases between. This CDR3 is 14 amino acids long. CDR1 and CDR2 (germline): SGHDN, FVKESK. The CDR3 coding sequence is TGTGCCAGCAGCCCGCGACTAGACTTCCACGAGCAGTACTTC. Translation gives CASSPRLDFHEQYF. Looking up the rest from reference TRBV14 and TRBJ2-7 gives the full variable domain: EAGVTQFPSHSVIEKGQTVTLRCDPISGHDNLYWYRRVMGKEIKFLLHFVKESKQDESGMPNNRFLAERTGGTYSTLKVQPAELEDSGVYFCASSPRLDFHEQYFGPGTRLTVT.

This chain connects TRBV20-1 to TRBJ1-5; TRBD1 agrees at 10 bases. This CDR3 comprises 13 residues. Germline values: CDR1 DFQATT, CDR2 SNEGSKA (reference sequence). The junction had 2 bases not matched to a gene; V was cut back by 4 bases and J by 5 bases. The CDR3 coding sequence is TGCAGTGCTACCGGGACAGGGGATCAGCCCCAGCATTTT. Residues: CSATGTGDQPQHF.

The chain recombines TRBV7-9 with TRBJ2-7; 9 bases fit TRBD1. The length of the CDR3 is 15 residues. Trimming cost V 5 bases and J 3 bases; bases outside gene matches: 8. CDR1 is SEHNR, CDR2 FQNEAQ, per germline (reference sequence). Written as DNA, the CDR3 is TGTGCCAGCAGCGCCCCGGGACAGGGTGTCTACGAGCAGTACTTC. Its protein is CASSAPGQGVYEQYF.

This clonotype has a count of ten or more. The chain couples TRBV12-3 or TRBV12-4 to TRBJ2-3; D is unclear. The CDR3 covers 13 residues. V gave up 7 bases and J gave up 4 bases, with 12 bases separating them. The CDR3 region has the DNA TGTGCCAGCACCCGGACGGTGGCAGATACGCAGTATTTT. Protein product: CASTRTVADTQYF.

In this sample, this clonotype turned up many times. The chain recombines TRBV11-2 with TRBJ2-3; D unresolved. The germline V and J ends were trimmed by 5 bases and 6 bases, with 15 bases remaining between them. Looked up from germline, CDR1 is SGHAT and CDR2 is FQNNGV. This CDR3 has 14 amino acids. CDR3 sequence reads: CASSPGVVRDTQYF. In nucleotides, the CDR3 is TGTGCCAGCAGCCCCGGCGTAGTCAGGGATACGCAGTATTTT.

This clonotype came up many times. The DNA of the CDR3 is TGCAGTGCAGAGGGGACTAGCGGCAAACAAGAGACCCAGTACTTC. This codes for CSAEGTSGKQETQYF. The V gene is TRBV20-1, the J gene TRBJ2-5, with 11 bases that match TRBD2. V was clipped by 6 bases and J by 2 bases; unmatched bases: 8. Germline V gives CDR1 DFQATT, CDR2 SNEGSKA (reference sequence). This CDR3 has 15 residues.

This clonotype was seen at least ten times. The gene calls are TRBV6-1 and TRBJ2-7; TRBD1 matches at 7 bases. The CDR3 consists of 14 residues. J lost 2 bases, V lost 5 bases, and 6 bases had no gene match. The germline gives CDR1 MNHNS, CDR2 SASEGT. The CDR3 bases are TGTGCCAGCAGTCTTACCGGGACAGCCTACGAGCAGTACTTC. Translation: CASSLTGTAYEQYF.

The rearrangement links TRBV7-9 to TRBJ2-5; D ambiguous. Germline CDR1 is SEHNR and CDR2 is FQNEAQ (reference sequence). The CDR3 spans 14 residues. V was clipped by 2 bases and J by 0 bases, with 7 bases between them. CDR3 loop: CASSLIYHQETQYF. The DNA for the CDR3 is TGTGCCAGCAGCTTAATTTACCACCAAGAGACCCAGTACTTC.

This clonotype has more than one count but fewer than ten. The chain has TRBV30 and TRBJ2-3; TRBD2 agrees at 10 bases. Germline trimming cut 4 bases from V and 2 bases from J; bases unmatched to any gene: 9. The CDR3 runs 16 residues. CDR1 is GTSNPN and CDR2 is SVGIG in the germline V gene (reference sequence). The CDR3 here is CAWNRWTSGDTDTQYF. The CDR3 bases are TGTGCCTGGAATAGGTGGACTAGCGGAGACACAGATACGCAGTATTTT.

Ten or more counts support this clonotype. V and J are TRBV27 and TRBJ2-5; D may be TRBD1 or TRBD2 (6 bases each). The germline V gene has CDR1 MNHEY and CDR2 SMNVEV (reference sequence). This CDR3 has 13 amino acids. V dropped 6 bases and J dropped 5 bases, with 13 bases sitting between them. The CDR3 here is CASRSRGLETQYF. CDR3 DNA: TGTGCCAGCAGAAGCAGGGGACTGGAGACCCAGTACTTC.

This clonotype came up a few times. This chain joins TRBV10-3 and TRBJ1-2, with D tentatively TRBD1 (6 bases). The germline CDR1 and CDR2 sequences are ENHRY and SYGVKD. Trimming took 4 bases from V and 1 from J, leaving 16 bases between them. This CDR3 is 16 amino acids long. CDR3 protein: CAISGSGTKNNYGYTF. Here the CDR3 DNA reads TGTGCCATCAGTGGCTCCGGGACAAAGAATAACTATGGCTACACCTTC.

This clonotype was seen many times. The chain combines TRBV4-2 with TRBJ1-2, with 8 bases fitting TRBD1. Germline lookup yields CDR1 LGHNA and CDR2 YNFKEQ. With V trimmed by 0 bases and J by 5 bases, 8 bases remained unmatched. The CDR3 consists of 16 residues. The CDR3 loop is CASSQDLTRQGYGYTF. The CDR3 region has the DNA TGTGCCAGCAGCCAAGATCTAACGAGACAGGGGTATGGCTACACCTTC.

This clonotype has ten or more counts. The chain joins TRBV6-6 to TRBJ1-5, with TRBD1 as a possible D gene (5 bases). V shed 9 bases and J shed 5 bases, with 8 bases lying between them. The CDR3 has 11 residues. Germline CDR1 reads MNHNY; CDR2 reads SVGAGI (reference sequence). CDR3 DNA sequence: TGTGCCAGTAGGGGCGATCAGCCCCAGCATTTT. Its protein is CASRGDQPQHF.

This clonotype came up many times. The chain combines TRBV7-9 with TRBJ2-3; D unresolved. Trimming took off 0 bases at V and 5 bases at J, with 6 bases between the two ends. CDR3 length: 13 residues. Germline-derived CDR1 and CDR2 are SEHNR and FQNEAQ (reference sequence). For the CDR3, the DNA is TGTGCCAGCAGCTTAGCGCATGGAGATACGCAGTATTTT. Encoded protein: CASSLAHGDTQYF.

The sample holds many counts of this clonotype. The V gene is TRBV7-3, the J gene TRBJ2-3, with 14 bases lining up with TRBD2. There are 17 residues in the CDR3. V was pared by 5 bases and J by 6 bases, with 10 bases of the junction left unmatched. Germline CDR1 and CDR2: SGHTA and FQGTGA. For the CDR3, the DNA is TGTGCCAGCAGCAGACCGGGACTAGCGGGGGCGGCGGATACGCAGTATTTT. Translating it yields CASSRPGLAGAADTQYF.

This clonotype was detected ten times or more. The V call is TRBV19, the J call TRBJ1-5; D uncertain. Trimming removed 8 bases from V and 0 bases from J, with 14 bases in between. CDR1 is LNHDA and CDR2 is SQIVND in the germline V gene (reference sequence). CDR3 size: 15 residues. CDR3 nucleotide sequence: TGTGCCAGTGAGGACCGTGGGTCTAGCAATCAGCCCCAGCATTTT. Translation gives CASEDRGSSNQPQHF.

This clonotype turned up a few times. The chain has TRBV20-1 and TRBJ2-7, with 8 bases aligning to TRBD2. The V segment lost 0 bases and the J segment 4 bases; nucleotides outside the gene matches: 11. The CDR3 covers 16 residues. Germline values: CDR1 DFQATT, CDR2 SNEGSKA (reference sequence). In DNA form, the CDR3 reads TGCAGTGCTAGAGATAGGGGCCGGGAGGGCCGTTACGAGCAGTACTTC. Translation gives CSARDRGREGRYEQYF.

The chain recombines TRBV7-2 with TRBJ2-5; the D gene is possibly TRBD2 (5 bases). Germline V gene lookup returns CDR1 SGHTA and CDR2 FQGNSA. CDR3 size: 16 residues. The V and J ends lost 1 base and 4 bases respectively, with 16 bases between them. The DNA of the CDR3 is TGTGCCAGCAGCTTAGTTGGACTCGGGGTGGCAGAGACCCAGTACTTC. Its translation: CASSLVGLGVAETQYF.

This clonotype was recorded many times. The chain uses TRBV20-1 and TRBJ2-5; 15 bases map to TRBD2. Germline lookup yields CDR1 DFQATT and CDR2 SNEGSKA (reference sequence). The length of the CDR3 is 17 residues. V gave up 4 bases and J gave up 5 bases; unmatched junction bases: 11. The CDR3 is CSATRTSGRARGETQYF. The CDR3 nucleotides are TGCAGTGCTACTCGGACTAGCGGGAGGGCCCGAGGGGAGACCCAGTACTTC.

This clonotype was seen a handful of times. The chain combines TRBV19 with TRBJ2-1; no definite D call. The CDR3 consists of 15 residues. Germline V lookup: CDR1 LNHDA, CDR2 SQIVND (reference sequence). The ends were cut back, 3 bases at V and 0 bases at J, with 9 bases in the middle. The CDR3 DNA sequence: TGTGCCAGTAGTATTCCGTGGAGCTCCTACAATGAGCAGTTCTTC. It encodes CASSIPWSSYNEQFF.

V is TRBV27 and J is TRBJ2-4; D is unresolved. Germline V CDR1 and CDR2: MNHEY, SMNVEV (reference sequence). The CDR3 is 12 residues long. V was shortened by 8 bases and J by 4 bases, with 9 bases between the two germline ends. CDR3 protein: CASPVGKNIQYF. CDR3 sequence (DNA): TGTGCCAGCCCCGTCGGGAAAAACATTCAGTACTTC.

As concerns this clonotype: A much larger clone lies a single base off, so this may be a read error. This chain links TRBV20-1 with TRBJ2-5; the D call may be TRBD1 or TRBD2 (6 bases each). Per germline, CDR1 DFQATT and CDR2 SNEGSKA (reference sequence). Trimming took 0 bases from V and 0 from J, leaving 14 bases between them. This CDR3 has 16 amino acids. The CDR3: CSARDRGRRNQETQYF. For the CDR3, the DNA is TGCAGTGCTAGAGATCGGGGGCGGCGGAACCAAGAGACCCAGTACTTC.